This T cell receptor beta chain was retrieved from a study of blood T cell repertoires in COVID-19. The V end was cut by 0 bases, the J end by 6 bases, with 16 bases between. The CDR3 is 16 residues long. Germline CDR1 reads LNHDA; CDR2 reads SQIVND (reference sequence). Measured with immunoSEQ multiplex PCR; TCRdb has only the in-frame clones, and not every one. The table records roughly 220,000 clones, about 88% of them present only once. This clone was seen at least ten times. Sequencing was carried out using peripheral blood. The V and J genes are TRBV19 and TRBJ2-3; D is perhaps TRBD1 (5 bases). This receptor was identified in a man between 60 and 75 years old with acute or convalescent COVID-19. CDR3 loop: CASSIDTTDSLDTQYF. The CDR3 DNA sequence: TGTGCCAGTAGTATAGATACGACAGACTCACTGGATACGCAGTATTTT.